The sequence of this T cell receptor (beta chain) was determined in a study of T cell clonality in common variable immunodeficiency. This clone was recorded many times. Coverage ceases 3 residues before the CDR3 finishes, and the germline J gene fills in the end. Per germline, CDR1 MNHNS and CDR2 SASEGT. The CDR3 is 14 amino acids. V gave up 4 bases and J gave up 2 bases; unmatched junction bases: 2. CVID and control samples used equivalent genomic DNA input. The method was immunoSEQ multiplex PCR; TCRdb's version includes in-frame clones alone and lacks a portion of them. The record shows over 40,000 clones for this sample, with no singletons present.

This rearrangement joins TRBV6-1 to TRBJ1-2, with 9 bases matching TRBD1. Sequencing input: peripheral blood mononuclear cells. This receptor was obtained from a person aged 18-70 years in good health. The CDR3 DNA, read in part, is TGTGCCAGCAGTGTACAGGGGGCCAACTATGGC. Its translation is CASSVQGANYG. The complete CDR3 protein is CASSVQGANYGYTF.